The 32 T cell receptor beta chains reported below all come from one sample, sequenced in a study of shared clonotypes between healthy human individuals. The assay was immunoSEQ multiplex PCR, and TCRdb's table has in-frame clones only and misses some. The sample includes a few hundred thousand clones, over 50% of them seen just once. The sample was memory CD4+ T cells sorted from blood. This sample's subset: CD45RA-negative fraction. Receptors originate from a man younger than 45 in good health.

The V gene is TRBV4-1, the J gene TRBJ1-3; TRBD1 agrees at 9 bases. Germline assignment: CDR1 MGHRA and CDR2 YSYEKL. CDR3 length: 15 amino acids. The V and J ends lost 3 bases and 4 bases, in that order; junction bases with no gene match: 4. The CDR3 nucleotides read TGCGCCAGCAGCCAGGGGGGACAGGGAGGAAACACCATATATTTT. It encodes CASSQGGQGGNTIYF.

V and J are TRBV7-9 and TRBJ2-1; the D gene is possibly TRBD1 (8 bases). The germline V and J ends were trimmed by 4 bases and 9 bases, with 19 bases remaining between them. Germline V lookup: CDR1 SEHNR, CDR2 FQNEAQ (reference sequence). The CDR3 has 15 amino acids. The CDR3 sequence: CASSYMNRGGPEQFF. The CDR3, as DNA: TGTGCCAGCAGCTATATGAACAGGGGGGGCCCTGAGCAGTTCTTC.

CDR3 DNA: TGTGCCAGCTTCGAGGGGACTGGAAACACCATATATTTT. This translates into CASFEGTGNTIYF. The chain is built from TRBV5-8 and TRBJ1-3; tentatively, D is TRBD1 (5 bases). CDR3 length equals 13 residues. V lost 7 bases and J lost 2, with 10 bases in between. Germline-derived CDR1 and CDR2 are SGHTS and YDEGEE.

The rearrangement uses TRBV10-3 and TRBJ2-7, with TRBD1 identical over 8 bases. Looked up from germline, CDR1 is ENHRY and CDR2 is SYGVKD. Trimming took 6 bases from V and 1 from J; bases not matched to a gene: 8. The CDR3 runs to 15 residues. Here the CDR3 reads CAIRPDRGSSYEQYF. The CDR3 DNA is TGTGCCATCAGGCCCGACAGGGGTAGTTCCTACGAGCAGTACTTC.

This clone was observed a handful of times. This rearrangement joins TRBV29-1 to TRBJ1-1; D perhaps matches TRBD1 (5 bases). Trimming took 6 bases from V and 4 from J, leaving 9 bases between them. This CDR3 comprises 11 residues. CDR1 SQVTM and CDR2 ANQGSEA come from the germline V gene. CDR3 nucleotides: TGCAGCGTGGGGACGGTCACTGAAGCTTTCTTT. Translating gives CSVGTVTEAFF.

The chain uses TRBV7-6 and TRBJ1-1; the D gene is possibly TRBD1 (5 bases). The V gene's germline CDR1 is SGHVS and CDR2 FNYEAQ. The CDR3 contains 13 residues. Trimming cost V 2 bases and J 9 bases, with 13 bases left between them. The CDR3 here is CASSLSQGSKAFF. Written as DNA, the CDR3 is TGTGCCAGCAGCTTATCGCAGGGTTCCAAAGCTTTCTTT. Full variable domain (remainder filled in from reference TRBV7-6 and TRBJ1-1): GAGVSQSPRYKVTKRGQDVALRCDPISGHVSLYWYRQALGQGPEFLTYFNYEAQQDKSGLPNDRFSAERPEGSISTLTIQRTEQRDSAMYRCASSLSQGSKAFFGQGTRLTVV.

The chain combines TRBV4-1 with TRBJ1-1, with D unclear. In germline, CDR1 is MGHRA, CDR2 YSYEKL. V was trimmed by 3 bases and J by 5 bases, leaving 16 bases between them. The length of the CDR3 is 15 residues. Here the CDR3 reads CASSQSGGIRTEAFF. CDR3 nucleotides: TGCGCCAGCAGCCAGAGTGGAGGTATCCGAACTGAAGCTTTCTTT.

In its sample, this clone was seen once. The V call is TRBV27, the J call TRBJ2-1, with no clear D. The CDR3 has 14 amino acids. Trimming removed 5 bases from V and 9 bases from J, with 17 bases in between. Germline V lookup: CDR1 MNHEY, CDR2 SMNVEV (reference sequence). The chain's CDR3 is CASSPRPSRSEQFF. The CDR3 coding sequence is TGTGCCAGCAGTCCCCGCCCATCTAGAAGTGAGCAGTTCTTC.

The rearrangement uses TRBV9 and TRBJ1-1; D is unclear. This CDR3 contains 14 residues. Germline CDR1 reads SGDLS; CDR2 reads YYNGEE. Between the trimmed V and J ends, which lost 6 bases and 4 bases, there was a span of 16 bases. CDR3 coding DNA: TGTGCCAGCAACCGGATCGAGGTGGGCACTGAAGCTTTCTTT. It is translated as CASNRIEVGTEAFF.

The DNA of the CDR3 is TGTGCCATCATGGAAGTAGATACGCAGTATTTT. It codes for CAIMEVDTQYF. The rearrangement uses TRBV10-3 and TRBJ2-3; D is ambiguous. The V gene's germline CDR1 is ENHRY and CDR2 SYGVKD. V lost 7 bases and J 5 bases, leaving 7 bases between the germline ends. This CDR3 comprises 11 residues.

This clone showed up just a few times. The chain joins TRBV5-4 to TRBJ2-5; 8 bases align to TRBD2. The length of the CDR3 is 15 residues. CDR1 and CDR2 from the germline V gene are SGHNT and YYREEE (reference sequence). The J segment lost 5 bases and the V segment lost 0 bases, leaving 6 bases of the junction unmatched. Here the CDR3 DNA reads TGTGCCAGCAGCTTGGTGTTAGCGGGACACGAGACCCAGTACTTC. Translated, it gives CASSLVLAGHETQYF.

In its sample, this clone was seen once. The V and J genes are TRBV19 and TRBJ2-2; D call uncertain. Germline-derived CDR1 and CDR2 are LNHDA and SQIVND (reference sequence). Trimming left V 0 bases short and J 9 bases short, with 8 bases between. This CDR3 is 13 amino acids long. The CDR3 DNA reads TGTGCCAGTAGTATAGAGGCAGCCCGGGAGCTGTTTTTT. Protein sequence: CASSIEAARELFF. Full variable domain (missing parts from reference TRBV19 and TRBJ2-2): DGGITQSPKYLFRKEGQNVTLSCEQNLNHDAMYWYRQDPGQGLRLIYYSQIVNDFQKGDIAEGYSVSREKKESFPLTVTSAQKNPTAFYLCASSIEAARELFFGEGSRLTVL.

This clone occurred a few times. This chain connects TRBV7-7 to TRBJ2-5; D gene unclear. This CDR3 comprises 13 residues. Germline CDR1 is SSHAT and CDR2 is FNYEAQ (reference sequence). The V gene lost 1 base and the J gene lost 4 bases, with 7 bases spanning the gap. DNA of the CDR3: TGTGCCAGCAGCTTAGGCCACGGAGAGACCCAGTACTTC. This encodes CASSLGHGETQYF. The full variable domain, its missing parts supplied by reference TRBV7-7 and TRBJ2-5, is GAGVSQSPRYKVTKRGQDVTLRCDPISSHATLYWYQQALGQGPEFLTYFNYEAQPDKSGLPSDRFSAERPEGSISTLTIQRTEQRDSAMYRCASSLGHGETQYFGPGTRLLVL.

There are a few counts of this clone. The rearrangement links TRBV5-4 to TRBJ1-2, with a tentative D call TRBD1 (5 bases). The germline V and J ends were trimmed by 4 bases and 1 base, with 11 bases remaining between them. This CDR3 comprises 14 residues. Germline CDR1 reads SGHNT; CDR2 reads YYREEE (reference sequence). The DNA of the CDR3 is TGTGCCAGCAGCCGTACCGGGGGTAACTATGGCTACACCTTC. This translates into CASSRTGGNYGYTF.

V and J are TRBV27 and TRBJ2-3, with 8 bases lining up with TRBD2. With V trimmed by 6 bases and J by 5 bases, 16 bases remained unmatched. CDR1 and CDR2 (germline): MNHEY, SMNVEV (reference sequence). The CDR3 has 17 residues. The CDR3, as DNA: TGTGCCAGCAGCCCCTCCCGAGCTAGCGGGTGGGGAGATACGCAGTATTTT. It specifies CASSPSRASGWGDTQYF.

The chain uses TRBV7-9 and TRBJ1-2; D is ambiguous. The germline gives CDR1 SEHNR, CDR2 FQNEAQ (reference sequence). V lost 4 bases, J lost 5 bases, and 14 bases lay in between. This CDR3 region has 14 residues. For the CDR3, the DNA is TGTGCCAGCAGCTCGACCGACCTCGGATATGGCTACACCTTC. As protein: CASSSTDLGYGYTF. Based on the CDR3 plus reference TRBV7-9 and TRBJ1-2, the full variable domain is DTGVSQNPRHKITKRGQNVTFRCDPISEHNRLYWYRQTLGQGPEFLTYFQNEAQLEKSRLLSDRFSAERPKGSFSTLEIQRTEQGDSAMYLCASSSTDLGYGYTFGSGTRLTVV.

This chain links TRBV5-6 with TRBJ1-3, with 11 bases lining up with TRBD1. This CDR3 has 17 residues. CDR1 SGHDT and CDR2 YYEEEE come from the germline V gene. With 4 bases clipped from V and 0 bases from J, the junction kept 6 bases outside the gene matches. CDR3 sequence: CASSLGTGGNSGNTIYF. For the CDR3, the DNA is TGTGCCAGCAGCCTAGGGACAGGGGGGAACTCTGGAAACACCATATATTTT.

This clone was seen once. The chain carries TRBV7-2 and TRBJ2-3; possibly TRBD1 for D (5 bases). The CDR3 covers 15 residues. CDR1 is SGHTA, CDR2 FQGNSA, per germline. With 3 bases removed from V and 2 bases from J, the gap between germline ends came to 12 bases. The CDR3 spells CASSFTGRYTDTQYF. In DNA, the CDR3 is TGTGCCAGCAGCTTCACAGGACGATACACAGATACGCAGTATTTT.

The CDR3 DNA follows: TGTGCCAGCAGTTTATGGGCAGGAGTAGGGTCTGAAGCTTTCTTT. Protein product: CASSLWAGVGSEAFF. V usage is TRBV27 and J usage is TRBJ1-1; D remains unclear. V gave up 1 base and J gave up 6 bases, with 15 bases separating them. The CDR3 loop spans 15 amino acids. CDR1 is MNHEY, CDR2 SMNVEV, per germline (reference sequence).

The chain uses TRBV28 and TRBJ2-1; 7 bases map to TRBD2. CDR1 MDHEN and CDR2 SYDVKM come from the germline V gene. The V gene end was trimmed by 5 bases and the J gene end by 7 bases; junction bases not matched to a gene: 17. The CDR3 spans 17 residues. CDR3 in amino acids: CASSPLAGFSIGNEQFF. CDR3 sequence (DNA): TGTGCCAGCAGTCCTTTAGCGGGTTTCTCAATAGGGAATGAGCAGTTCTTC.

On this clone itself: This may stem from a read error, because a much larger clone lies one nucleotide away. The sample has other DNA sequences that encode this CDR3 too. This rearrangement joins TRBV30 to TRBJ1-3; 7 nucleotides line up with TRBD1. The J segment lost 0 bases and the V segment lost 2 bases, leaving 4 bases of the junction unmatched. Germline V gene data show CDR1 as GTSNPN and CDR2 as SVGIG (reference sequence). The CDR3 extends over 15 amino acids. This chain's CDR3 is CAWSRTGVSGNTIYF. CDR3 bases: TGTGCCTGGAGTAGGACAGGCGTCTCTGGAAACACCATATATTTT.

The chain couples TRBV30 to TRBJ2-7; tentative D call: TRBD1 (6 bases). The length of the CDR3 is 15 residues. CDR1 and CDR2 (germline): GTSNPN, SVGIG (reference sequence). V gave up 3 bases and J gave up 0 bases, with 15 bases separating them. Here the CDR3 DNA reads TGTGCCTGGAGCCCGGGGACACCCAGCTCCTACGAGCAGTACTTC. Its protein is CAWSPGTPSSYEQYF.

The CDR3 sequence: CASSLVGSGANVLTF. The CDR3 DNA reads as TGTGCCAGCAGTTTAGTGGGCTCTGGGGCCAACGTCCTGACTTTC. The chain uses TRBV28 and TRBJ2-6; D is unclear. The CDR3 totals 15 residues. Germline loops: CDR1 MDHEN, CDR2 SYDVKM. Trimming took off 2 bases at V and 0 bases at J, with 5 bases between the two ends.

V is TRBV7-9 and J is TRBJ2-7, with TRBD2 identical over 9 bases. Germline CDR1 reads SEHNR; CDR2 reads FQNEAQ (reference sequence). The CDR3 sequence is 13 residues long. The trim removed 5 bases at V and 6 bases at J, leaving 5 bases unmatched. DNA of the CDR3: TGTGCCAGCAGCCTTAGCGGGAGTCTCGAGCAGTACTTC. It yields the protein CASSLSGSLEQYF.

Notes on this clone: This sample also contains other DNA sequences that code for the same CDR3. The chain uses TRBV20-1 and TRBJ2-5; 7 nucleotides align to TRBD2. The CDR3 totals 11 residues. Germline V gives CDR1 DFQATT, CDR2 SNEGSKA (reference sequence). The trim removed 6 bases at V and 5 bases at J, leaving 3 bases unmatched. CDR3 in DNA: TGCAGTGCCGGGGGGACTGAGACCCAGTACTTC. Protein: CSAGGTETQYF.

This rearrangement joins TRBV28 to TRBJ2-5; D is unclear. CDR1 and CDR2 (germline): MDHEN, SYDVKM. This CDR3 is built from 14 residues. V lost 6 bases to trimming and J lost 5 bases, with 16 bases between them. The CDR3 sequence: CASSHGPLGETQYF. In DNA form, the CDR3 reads TGTGCCAGCAGCCATGGACCCTTGGGTGAGACCCAGTACTTC.

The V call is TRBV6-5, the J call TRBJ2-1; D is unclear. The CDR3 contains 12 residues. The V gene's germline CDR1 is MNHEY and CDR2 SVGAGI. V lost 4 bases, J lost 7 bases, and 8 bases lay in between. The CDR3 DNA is TGTGCCAGCAGTTCTACGTTAAATGAGCAGTTCTTC. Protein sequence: CASSSTLNEQFF.

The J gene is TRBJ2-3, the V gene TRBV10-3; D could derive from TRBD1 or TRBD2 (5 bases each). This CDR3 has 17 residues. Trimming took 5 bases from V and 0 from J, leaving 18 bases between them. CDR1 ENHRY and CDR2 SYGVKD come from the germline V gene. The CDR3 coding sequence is TGTGCCATCAGTAGGATCCCCGGGACCCGGAGCACAGATACGCAGTATTTT. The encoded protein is CAISRIPGTRSTDTQYF.

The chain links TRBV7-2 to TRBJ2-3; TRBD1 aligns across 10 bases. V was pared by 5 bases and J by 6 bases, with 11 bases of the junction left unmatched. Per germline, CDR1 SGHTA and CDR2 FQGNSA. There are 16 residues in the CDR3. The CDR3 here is CASSPGQGVAHDTQYF. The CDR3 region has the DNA TGTGCCAGCAGCCCCGGACAGGGGGTTGCACACGATACGCAGTATTTT.

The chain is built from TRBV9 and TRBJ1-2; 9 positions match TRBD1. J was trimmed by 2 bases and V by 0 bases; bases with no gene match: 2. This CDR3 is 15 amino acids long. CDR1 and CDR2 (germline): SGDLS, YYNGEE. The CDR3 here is CASSVGGTGNYGYTF. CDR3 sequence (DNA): TGTGCCAGCAGCGTAGGCGGGACAGGGAACTATGGCTACACCTTC.

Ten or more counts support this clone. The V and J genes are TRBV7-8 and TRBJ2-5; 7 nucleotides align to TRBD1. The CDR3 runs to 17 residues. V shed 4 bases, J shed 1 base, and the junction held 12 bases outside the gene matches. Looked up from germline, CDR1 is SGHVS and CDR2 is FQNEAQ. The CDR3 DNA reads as TGTGCCAGCAGCTCTAGGACAGGCCTGACCTCCCAAGAGACCCAGTACTTC. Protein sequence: CASSSRTGLTSQETQYF.

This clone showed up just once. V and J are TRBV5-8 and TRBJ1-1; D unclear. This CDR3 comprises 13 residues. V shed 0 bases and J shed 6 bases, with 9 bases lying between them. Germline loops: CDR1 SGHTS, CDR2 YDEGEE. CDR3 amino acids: CASSLEWRAEAFF. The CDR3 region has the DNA TGTGCCAGCAGCTTGGAATGGAGGGCTGAAGCTTTCTTT. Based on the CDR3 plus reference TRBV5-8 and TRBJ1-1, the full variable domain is EAGVTQSPTHLIKTRGQQATLRCSPISGHTSVYWYQQALGLGLQFLLWYDEGEERNRGNFPPRFSGRQFPNYSSELNVNALELEDSALYLCASSLEWRAEAFFGQGTRLTVV.